This TCR beta chain originates from a study of T cells in Graves' hyperthyroidism and ophthalmopathy. This clonotype was picked up many times. J was trimmed by 10 bases and V by 1 base; bases with no gene match: 4. The CDR3 is made up of 13 amino acids. RNA transcripts gave rise to amplified TCR beta CDR3 regions. Using the HTBI primer set, a first-round RT-PCR was run on the TCR CDR3. Each CDR3 protein is one row after TCRdb ran MiXCR on the multiplex PCR reads. Of about 700,000 distinct CDR3 sequences listed, less than 15% were seen once; the top ten hold more than 8.5%. The hyperthyroidism was newly diagnosed and had lasted under 2 months; the patients were aged 18 to 65. The study excluded patients with uncontrolled infection, other autoimmune disease, pregnancy or lactation.

This TCR was sampled from a woman younger than 35 with Graves' hyperthyroidism. Sequenced material: blood. The chain has TRBV12-3 or TRBV12-4 and TRBJ1-5; TRBD1 agrees at 7 bases. The CDR3 spells CASSLEGAGPQHF. The CDR3 bases are TGTGCCAGCAGTTTAGAGGGGGCAGGCCCCCAGCATTTT.